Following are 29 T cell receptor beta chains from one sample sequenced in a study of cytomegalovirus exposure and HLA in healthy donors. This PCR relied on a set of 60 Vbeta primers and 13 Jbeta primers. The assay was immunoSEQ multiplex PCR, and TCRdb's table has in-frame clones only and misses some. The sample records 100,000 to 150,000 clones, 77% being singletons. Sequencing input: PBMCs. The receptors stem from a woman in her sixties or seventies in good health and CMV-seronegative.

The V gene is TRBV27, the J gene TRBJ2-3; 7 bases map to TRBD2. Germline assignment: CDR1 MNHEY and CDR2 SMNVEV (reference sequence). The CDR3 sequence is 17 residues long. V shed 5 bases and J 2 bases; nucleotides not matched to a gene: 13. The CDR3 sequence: CASSPPRLAENTDTQYF. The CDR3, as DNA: TGTGCCAGCAGTCCCCCCCGCCTAGCGGAAAACACAGATACGCAGTATTTT.

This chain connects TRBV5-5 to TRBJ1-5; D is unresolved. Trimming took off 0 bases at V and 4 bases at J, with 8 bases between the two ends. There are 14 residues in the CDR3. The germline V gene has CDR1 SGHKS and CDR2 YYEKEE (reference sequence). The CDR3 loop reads CASSLVAENQPQHF. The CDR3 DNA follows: TGTGCCAGCAGCTTGGTGGCGGAAAATCAGCCCCAGCATTTT.

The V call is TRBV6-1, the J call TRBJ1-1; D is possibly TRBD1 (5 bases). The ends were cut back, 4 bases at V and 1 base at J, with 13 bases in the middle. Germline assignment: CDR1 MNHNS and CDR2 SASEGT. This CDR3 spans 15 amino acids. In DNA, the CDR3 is TGTGCCAGCAGTGTTCAGGTGGGGGGGAACACTGAAGCTTTCTTT. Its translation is CASSVQVGGNTEAFF.

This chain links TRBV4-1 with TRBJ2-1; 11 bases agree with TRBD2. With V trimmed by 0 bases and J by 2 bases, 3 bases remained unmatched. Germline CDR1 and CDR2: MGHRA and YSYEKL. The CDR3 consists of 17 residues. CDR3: CASSQDGLAGTYNEQFF. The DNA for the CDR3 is TGCGCCAGCAGCCAAGATGGACTAGCGGGTACCTACAATGAGCAGTTCTTC.

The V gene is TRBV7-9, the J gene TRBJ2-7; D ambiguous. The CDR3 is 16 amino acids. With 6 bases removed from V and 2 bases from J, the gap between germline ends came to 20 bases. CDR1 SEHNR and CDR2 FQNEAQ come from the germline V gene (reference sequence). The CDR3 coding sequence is TGTGCCAGCAGTCCCCGGGTTTCGGGTTCTCCCTACGAGCAGTACTTC. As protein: CASSPRVSGSPYEQYF.

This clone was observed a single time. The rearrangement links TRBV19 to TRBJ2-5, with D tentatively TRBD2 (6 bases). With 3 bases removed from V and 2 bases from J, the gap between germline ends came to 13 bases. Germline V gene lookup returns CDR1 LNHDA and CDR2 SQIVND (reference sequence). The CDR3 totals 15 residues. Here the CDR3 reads CASSMRWRAQETQYF. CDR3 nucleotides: TGTGCCAGTAGTATGAGGTGGAGGGCACAAGAGACCCAGTACTTC. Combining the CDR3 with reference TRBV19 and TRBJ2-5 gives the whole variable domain DGGITQSPKYLFRKEGQNVTLSCEQNLNHDAMYWYRQDPGQGLRLIYYSQIVNDFQKGDIAEGYSVSREKKESFPLTVTSAQKNPTAFYLCASSMRWRAQETQYFGPGTRLLVL.

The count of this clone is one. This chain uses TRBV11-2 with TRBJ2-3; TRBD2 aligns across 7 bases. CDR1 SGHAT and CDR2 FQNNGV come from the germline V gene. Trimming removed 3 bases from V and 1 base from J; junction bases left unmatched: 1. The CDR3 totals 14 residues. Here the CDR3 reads CASSFLAGTDTQYF. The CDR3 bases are TGTGCCAGCAGCTTTCTAGCGGGCACAGATACGCAGTATTTT.

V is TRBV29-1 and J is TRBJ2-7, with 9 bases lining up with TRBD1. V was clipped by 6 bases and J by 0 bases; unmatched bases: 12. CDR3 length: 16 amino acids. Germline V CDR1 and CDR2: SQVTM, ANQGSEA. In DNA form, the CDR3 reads TGCAGCGTAGACAAAAGGGGACAGGGAAGCTCCTACGAGCAGTACTTC. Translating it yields CSVDKRGQGSSYEQYF.

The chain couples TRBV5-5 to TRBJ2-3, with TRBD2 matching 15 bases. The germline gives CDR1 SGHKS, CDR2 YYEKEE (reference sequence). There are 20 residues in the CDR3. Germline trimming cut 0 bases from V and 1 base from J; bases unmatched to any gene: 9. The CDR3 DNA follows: TGTGCCAGCAGCTTGGAGGGCAGGGGACTAGCGGGGGGCCGCACAGATACGCAGTATTTT. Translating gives CASSLEGRGLAGGRTDTQYF.

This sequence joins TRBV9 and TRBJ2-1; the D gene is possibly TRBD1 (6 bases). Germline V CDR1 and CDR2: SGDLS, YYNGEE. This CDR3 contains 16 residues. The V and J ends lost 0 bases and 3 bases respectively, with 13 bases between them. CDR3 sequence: CASSVAGDTVYNEQFF. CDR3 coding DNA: TGTGCCAGCAGCGTAGCCGGGGACACGGTCTACAATGAGCAGTTCTTC.

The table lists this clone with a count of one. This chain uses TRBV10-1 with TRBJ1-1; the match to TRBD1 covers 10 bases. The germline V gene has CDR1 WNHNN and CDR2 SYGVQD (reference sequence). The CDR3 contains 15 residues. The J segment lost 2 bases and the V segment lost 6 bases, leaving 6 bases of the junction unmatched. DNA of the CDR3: TGCGCCAGCAGGGCCGGGACAGGGGTTAACACTGAAGCTTTCTTT. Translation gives CASRAGTGVNTEAFF.

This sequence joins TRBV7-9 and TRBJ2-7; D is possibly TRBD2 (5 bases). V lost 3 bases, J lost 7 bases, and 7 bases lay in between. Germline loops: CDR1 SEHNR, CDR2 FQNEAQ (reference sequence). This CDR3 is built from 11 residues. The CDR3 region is CASSFRGEQYF. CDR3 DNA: TGTGCCAGCAGCTTCAGAGGGGAGCAGTACTTC.

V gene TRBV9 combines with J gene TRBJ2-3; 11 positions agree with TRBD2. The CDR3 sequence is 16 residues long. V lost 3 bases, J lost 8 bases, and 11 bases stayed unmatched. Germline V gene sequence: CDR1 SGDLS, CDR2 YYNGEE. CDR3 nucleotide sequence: TGTGCCAGCAGCGGATCCTGGCTAGCGGGAGGAGGTACGCAGTATTTT. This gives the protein CASSGSWLAGGGTQYF. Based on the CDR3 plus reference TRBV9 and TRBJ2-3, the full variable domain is DSGVTQTPKHLITATGQRVTLRCSPRSGDLSVYWYQQSLDQGLQFLIQYYNGEERAKGNILERFSAQQFPDLHSELNLSSLELGDSALYFCASSGSWLAGGGTQYFGPGTRLTVL.

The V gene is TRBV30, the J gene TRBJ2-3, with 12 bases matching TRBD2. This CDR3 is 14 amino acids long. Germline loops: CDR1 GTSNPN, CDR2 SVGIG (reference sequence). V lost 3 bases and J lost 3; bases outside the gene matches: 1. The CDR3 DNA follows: TGTGCCTGGAGAACTAGCGGGAGGACAGATACGCAGTATTTT. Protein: CAWRTSGRTDTQYF.

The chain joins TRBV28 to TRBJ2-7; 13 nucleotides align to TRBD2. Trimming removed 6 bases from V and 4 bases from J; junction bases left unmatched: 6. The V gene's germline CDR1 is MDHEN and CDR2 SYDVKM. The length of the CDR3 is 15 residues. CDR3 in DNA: TGTGCCAGCAGCAAAACTAGCGGGAGGGGGTACGAGCAGTACTTC. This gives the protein CASSKTSGRGYEQYF.

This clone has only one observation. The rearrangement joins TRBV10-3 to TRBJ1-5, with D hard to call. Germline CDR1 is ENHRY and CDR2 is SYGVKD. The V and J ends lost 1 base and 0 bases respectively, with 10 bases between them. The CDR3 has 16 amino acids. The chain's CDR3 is CAISELGRDSNQPQHF. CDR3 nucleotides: TGTGCCATCAGTGAGTTAGGCCGGGATAGCAATCAGCCCCAGCATTTT.

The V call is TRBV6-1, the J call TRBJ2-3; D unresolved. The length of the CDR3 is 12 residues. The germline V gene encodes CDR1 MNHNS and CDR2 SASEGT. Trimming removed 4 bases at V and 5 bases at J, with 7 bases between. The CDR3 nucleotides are TGTGCCAGCAGTGCCACGCGAGATACGCAGTATTTT. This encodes CASSATRDTQYF.

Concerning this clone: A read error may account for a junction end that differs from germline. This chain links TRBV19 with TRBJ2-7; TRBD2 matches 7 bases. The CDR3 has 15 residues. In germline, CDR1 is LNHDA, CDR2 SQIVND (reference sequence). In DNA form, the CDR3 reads TGTGCCAGTAGTATAGTAGCGGGTTTTAACTACAAGCAGTACTTC. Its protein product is CASSIVAGFNYKQYF.

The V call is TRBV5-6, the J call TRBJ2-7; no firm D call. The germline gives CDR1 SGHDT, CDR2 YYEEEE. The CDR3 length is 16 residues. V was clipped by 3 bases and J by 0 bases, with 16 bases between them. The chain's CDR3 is CASSWQVLTSSYEQYF. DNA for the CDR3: TGTGCCAGCAGCTGGCAGGTTCTTACGAGCTCCTACGAGCAGTACTTC.

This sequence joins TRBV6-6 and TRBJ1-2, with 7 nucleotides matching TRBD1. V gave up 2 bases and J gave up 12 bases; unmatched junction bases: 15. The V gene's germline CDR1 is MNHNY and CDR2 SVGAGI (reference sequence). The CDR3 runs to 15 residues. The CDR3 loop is CASSYALGGPSENTF. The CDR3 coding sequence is TGTGCCAGCAGTTACGCTTTAGGGGGCCCCTCGGAGAACACCTTC.

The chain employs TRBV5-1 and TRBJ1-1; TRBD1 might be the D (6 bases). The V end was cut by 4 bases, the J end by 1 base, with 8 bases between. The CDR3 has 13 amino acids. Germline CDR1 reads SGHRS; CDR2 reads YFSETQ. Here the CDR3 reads CASSLTGNTEAFF. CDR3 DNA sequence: TGCGCCAGCAGCCTGACAGGGAACACTGAAGCTTTCTTT.

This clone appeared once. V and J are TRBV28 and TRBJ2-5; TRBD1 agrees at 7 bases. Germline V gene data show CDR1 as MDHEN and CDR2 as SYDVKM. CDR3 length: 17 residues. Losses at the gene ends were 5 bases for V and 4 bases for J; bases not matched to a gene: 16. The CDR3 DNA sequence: TGTGCCAGCAGTACCAAGAGACCTACAGGGGATGGAGAGACCCAGTACTTC. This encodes CASSTKRPTGDGETQYF.

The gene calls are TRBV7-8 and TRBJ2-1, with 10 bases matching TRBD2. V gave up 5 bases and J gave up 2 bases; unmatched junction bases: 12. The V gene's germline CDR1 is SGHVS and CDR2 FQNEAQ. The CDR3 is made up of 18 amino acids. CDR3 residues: CASSPRASGSRTYNEQFF. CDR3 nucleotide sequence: TGTGCCAGCAGCCCCCGAGCTAGCGGGAGCCGCACCTACAATGAGCAGTTCTTC.

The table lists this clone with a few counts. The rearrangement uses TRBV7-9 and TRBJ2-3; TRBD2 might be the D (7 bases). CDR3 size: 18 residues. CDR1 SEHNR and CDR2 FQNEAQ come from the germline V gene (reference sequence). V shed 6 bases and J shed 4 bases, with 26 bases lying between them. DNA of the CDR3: TGTGCCAGCAGACCATTTGGGGGGGGGACATATTTCGCAGATACGCAGTATTTT. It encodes CASRPFGGGTYFADTQYF.

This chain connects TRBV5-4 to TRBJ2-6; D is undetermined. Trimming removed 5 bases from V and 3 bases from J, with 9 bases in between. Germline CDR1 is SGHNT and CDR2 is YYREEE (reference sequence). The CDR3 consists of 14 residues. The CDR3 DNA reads TGTGCCAGCAGTGTGTCTAGTGGGGCCAACGTCCTGACTTTC. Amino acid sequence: CASSVSSGANVLTF.

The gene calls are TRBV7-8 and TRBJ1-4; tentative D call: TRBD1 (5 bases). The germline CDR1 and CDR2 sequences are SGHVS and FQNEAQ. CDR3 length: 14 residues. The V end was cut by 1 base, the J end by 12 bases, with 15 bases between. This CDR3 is CASSLDYGTVELFF. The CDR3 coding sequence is TGTGCCAGCAGCTTAGACTACGGGACTGTTGAACTGTTTTTT.

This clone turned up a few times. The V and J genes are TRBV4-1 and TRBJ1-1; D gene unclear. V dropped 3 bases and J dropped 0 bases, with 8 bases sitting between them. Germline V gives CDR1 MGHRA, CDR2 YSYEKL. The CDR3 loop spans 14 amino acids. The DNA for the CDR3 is TGCGCCAGCAGCCAGAGGGCCATGAACACTGAAGCTTTCTTT. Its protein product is CASSQRAMNTEAFF.

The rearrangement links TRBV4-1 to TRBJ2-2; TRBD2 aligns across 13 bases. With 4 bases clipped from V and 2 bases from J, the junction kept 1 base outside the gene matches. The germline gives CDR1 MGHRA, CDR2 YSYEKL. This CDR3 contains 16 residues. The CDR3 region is CASSLGLAGNTGELFF. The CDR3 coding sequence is TGCGCCAGCAGCCTGGGACTAGCGGGAAACACCGGGGAGCTGTTTTTT.

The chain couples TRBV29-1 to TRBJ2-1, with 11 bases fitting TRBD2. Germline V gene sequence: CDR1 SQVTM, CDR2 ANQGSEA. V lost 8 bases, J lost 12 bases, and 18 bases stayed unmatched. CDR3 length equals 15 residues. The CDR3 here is CSFRGASGRPQGQFF. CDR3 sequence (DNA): TGCAGCTTTCGCGGGGCTAGCGGGAGGCCCCAGGGGCAGTTCTTC.